Listed below are T cell receptor beta chains from one sample, sequenced in a study of human T cells and chemical hapten exposure. TCRdb ran MiXCR on the RACE reads and lists one entry per CDR3 protein. The sample consists of over 40,000 distinct CDR3 sequences, less than 4% of them appearing once. The sequencing used whole blood, collected in connection with sensitization to the hapten diphenylcyclopropenone (DPC). The receptors stem from a man aged 40-55 years with alopecia areata. Some clones in this sample may be carry-over from other donors' samples. The conserved cysteine and the conserved F or W are not part of the CDR3 here. Fields, in order: V gene, J gene, CDR3 protein.

v_gene: TRBV11-2
j_gene: TRBJ1-1
CDR3aa: ASSFQTGGIEAF

v_gene: TRBV12-3/TRBV12-4
j_gene: TRBJ2-1
CDR3aa: ASRGLAGGYEQF

v_gene: TRBV12-3/TRBV12-4
j_gene: TRBJ2-4
CDR3aa: ASSPHRGQHIQY

v_gene: TRBV28
j_gene: TRBJ2-4
CDR3aa: ASSAGGENIQY

v_gene: TRBV19
j_gene: TRBJ1-5
CDR3aa: ASSTIRLTDNQPQH

v_gene: TRBV5-6
j_gene: TRBJ2-4
CDR3aa: ASSSNPPRRDIQY

v_gene: TRBV19
j_gene: TRBJ1-5
CDR3aa: ASSIGGQQPQH

v_gene: TRBV20-1
j_gene: TRBJ2-7
CDR3aa: SAWTSGSQGSYEQY

v_gene: TRBV9
j_gene: TRBJ1-1
CDR3aa: ASSVAGGTGYTEAF

v_gene: TRBV27
j_gene: TRBJ2-1
CDR3aa: ASSLGGTPYDEQF

v_gene: TRBV7-2
j_gene: TRBJ2-3
CDR3aa: ASSLVSSGATDTQY

v_gene: TRBV7-9
j_gene: TRBJ2-7
CDR3aa: ASSLTGSEQY

v_gene: TRBV10-2
j_gene: TRBJ1-5
CDR3aa: ASSVPGTGNQPQH

v_gene: TRBV4-2
j_gene: TRBJ1-6
CDR3aa: ASSQVHQFSSPLH

v_gene: TRBV12-3/TRBV12-4
j_gene: TRBJ2-1
CDR3aa: ASTGPGGNEQF

v_gene: TRBV7-2
j_gene: TRBJ2-7
CDR3aa: ASSSRLAGRYEQY

v_gene: TRBV18
j_gene: TRBJ1-1
CDR3aa: ASSRDRAGTEAF

v_gene: TRBV28
j_gene: TRBJ2-7
CDR3aa: ASSITGTPGNEQY

v_gene: TRBV3-1
j_gene: TRBJ2-5
CDR3aa: ASSLRLAGKAQY

v_gene: TRBV12-3/TRBV12-4
j_gene: TRBJ2-7
CDR3aa: ASSFGAGGYEQY

v_gene: TRBV28
j_gene: TRBJ2-2
CDR3aa: ASRPAGATNTGELF

v_gene: TRBV3-1
j_gene: TRBJ1-1
CDR3aa: ASGVQGVGAF

v_gene: TRBV7-2
j_gene: TRBJ2-1
CDR3aa: ASSPTGGGRYEQF

v_gene: TRBV24-1
j_gene: TRBJ2-3
CDR3aa: ATSEEGRTDTQY

v_gene: TRBV7-9
j_gene: TRBJ1-1
CDR3aa: ASSLTGTEAF

v_gene: TRBV10-3
j_gene: TRBJ2-4
CDR3aa: AISESNGAAKNIQY

v_gene: TRBV7-7
j_gene: TRBJ2-5
CDR3aa: ASSLVGTEETQY

v_gene: TRBV5-1
j_gene: TRBJ2-2
CDR3aa: ASSLDGVNTGELF

v_gene: TRBV18
j_gene: TRBJ2-1
CDR3aa: ASSDSLTYNEQF

v_gene: TRBV5-1
j_gene: TRBJ2-3
CDR3aa: ASSLTAGLAGQPDTQY

v_gene: TRBV19
j_gene: TRBJ1-1
CDR3aa: ASIPGVAAEAF

v_gene: TRBV10-3
j_gene: TRBJ2-2
CDR3aa: AISLADANTGELF

v_gene: TRBV7-9
j_gene: TRBJ2-3
CDR3aa: ASSPRTGPSTDTQY

v_gene: TRBV15
j_gene: TRBJ2-1
CDR3aa: ATSRDAGANEQF

v_gene: TRBV12-3/TRBV12-4
j_gene: TRBJ1-6
CDR3aa: ASSVTGGGNSPLH

v_gene: TRBV27
j_gene: TRBJ2-4
CDR3aa: ASSKTGFKNIQY

v_gene: TRBV20-1
j_gene: TRBJ1-3
CDR3aa: SALKWGTGSSGNTIY

v_gene: TRBV7-6
j_gene: TRBJ2-1
CDR3aa: ASSLAGTSIDEQF

v_gene: TRBV5-1
j_gene: TRBJ2-6
CDR3aa: ASSPLPGSSGANVLT

v_gene: TRBV20-1
j_gene: TRBJ1-6
CDR3aa: SARSTLLTGLNNSPLH

v_gene: TRBV20-1
j_gene: TRBJ1-1
CDR3aa: SALGTDINEAF

v_gene: TRBV9
j_gene: TRBJ2-7
CDR3aa: ASSEGDGLAASYEQY

v_gene: TRBV18
j_gene: TRBJ2-1
CDR3aa: ASSPQGALGNEQF

v_gene: TRBV5-1
j_gene: TRBJ2-5
CDR3aa: ASNDLDRNQETQY

v_gene: TRBV14
j_gene: TRBJ2-1
CDR3aa: ASSLQTSGRQEQF

v_gene: TRBV5-5
j_gene: TRBJ2-7
CDR3aa: ASSLYAGEQY

v_gene: TRBV20-1
j_gene: TRBJ2-7
CDR3aa: SATLPTGDRREQY

v_gene: TRBV7-8
j_gene: TRBJ1-5
CDR3aa: ASSHTTGSQPQH

v_gene: TRBV18
j_gene: TRBJ2-1
CDR3aa: ASSQGTSSSYNEQF

v_gene: TRBV4-2
j_gene: TRBJ2-3
CDR3aa: ASSQNQGEGGDTQY

v_gene: TRBV7-2
j_gene: TRBJ2-5
CDR3aa: ASSLKGAQETQY

v_gene: TRBV20-1
j_gene: TRBJ1-2
CDR3aa: SALPDGNYGYT

v_gene: TRBV7-9
j_gene: TRBJ2-2
CDR3aa: ASSYQGPLTGELF